Presented here are 19 T cell receptor beta chains from one specimen sequenced in a study of OX40 agonist ivuxolimab in advanced cancers. Some clones are missing from TCRdb's copy, which holds only in-frame ones; the method was immunoSEQ multiplex PCR. The sample yields 80,000 or so clones, nearly 85% seen once. The specimen comprised CD4+ or CD8+ T cells sorted from blood, sampled in a trial of the OX40 agonist ivuxolimab. The receptors derive from an adult with an advanced solid tumor such as melanoma, head and neck, liver or kidney cancer.

J is TRBJ2-3 and V is TRBV29-1; 7 bases match TRBD2. V lost 3 bases and J lost 0; bases outside the gene matches: 6. The CDR3 consists of 15 residues. Germline lookup yields CDR1 SQVTM and CDR2 ANQGSEA. The CDR3 DNA reads TGCAGCGTTGAGGGTAGCGGGTATAGCACAGATACGCAGTATTTT. As protein: CSVEGSGYSTDTQYF.

This clone was seen only a few times. The chain employs TRBV6-6 and TRBJ1-6, with TRBD1 matching over 8 bases. Germline-derived CDR1 and CDR2 are MNHNY and SVGAGI (reference sequence). V was clipped by 7 bases and J by 5 bases; unmatched bases: 1. CDR3 length: 13 amino acids. CDR3 protein: CASTDRDNSPLHF. CDR3 nucleotides: TGTGCCAGCACGGACAGGGATAATTCACCCCTCCACTTT.

This clone was seen just once. The chain links TRBV6-4 to TRBJ1-1, with D hard to call. CDR1 is MRHNA and CDR2 is SNTAGT in the germline V gene. V was pared by 6 bases and J by 4 bases, with 15 bases between. This CDR3 has 14 residues. The CDR3 DNA reads TGTGCCAGCAGCCCATCGGCCTATTTCACTGAAGCTTTCTTT. It codes for CASSPSAYFTEAFF.

The V gene is TRBV27, the J gene TRBJ1-5; no firm D call. This CDR3 comprises 17 residues. Germline V CDR1 and CDR2: MNHEY, SMNVEV (reference sequence). V shed 4 bases and J shed 0 bases, with 16 bases lying between them. CDR3: CASSSGARPLSNQPQHF. CDR3 sequence (DNA): TGTGCCAGCAGTTCGGGAGCGAGGCCACTTAGCAATCAGCCCCAGCATTTT.

The chain is built from TRBV30 and TRBJ1-5; weak D call: TRBD1 (6 bases). The CDR3 covers 13 residues. Germline lookup yields CDR1 GTSNPN and CDR2 SVGIG (reference sequence). Trimming left V 0 bases short and J 4 bases short, with 7 bases between. This CDR3 is CAWSVGGNQPQHF. The CDR3 nucleotides are TGTGCCTGGAGTGTAGGGGGGAATCAGCCCCAGCATTTT.

This chain links TRBV6-5 with TRBJ1-1; D call uncertain. Deletions cut 6 bases from V and 10 bases from J, with 15 bases between. The length of the CDR3 is 12 residues. The germline V gene encodes CDR1 MNHEY and CDR2 SVGAGI. The chain's CDR3 is CASSTESRAAFF. In DNA form, the CDR3 reads TGTGCCAGCAGCACCGAAAGTAGGGCAGCTTTCTTT.

The V call is TRBV4-2, the J call TRBJ1-2; perhaps TRBD1 as D (5 bases). This CDR3 region has 14 residues. The germline V gene encodes CDR1 LGHNA and CDR2 YNFKEQ. Trimming pared 4 bases from V and 2 bases from J, leaving 11 bases between. The CDR3 DNA reads as TGTGCCAGCAGCCCCGTCCGGGGGAACTATGGCTACACCTTC. Protein sequence: CASSPVRGNYGYTF.

The V gene is TRBV30, the J gene TRBJ1-1; D gene uncertain. CDR3 length: 15 amino acids. Deletions cut 3 bases from V and 1 base from J, with 15 bases between. Germline CDR1 is GTSNPN and CDR2 is SVGIG (reference sequence). The CDR3 DNA reads TGTGCCTGGAGGTCCGACGCCTACCAGAACACTGAAGCTTTCTTT. It specifies CAWRSDAYQNTEAFF.

The chain combines TRBV5-1 with TRBJ1-3; 8 bases agree with TRBD1. Germline V gives CDR1 SGHRS, CDR2 YFSETQ. V lost 0 bases, J lost 4 bases, and 9 bases stayed unmatched. The CDR3 spans 17 residues. In DNA, the CDR3 is TGCGCCAGCAGCTTGGATCCCCGGACAGGGCTAGGAAACACCATATATTTT. This gives the protein CASSLDPRTGLGNTIYF.

The chain links TRBV12-5 to TRBJ2-5, with 11 bases that match TRBD2. The CDR3 loop spans 17 amino acids. The V gene's germline CDR1 is LGHNT and CDR2 FRNRAP. Trimming cost V 1 base and J 5 bases; bases outside gene matches: 9. CDR3 DNA: TGTGCTAGTGGTTTGGCAACGCTAGCGGGGGGTTTGGAGACCCAGTACTTC. It yields the protein CASGLATLAGGLETQYF.

The V gene is TRBV11-2, the J gene TRBJ2-3; 7 bases are shared with TRBD1. The CDR3 is made up of 16 amino acids. Germline V gene lookup returns CDR1 SGHAT and CDR2 FQNNGV. The J segment lost 3 bases and the V segment lost 2 bases, leaving 8 bases of the junction unmatched. Written as DNA, the CDR3 is TGTGCCAGCAGCTTACAGGGACAGAGGCAAACAGATACGCAGTATTTT. It translates to CASSLQGQRQTDTQYF.

This clone was detected a few times. V gene TRBV5-1 combines with J gene TRBJ1-2; D is unclear. Trimming took off 2 bases at V and 1 base at J, with 9 bases between the two ends. The CDR3 spans 14 residues. Germline lookup yields CDR1 SGHRS and CDR2 YFSETQ. DNA for the CDR3: TGCGCCAGCAGCTTCTCCGAGGGTAACTATGGCTACACCTTC. Protein product: CASSFSEGNYGYTF.

This chain joins TRBV4-3 and TRBJ2-7, with a weak D call TRBD1 (5 bases). V lost 0 bases to trimming and J lost 5 bases, with 11 bases between them. Germline V gives CDR1 LGHNA, CDR2 YSLEER. CDR3 length equals 14 residues. The CDR3 loop reads CASSQEMGRDEQYF. CDR3 nucleotides: TGCGCCAGCAGCCAAGAGATGGGGCGCGACGAGCAGTACTTC.

The chain carries TRBV7-3 and TRBJ1-3; D may be TRBD1 (5 bases). Trimming shortened V by 2 bases and J by 2 bases, and 10 bases separated the two germline ends. This CDR3 has 15 amino acids. Looked up from germline, CDR1 is SGHTA and CDR2 is FQGTGA. The CDR3 DNA reads TGTGCCAGCAGCTTACGTGGGGGACCTGGAAACACCATATATTTT. Its translation: CASSLRGGPGNTIYF. Full variable domain (missing parts from reference TRBV7-3 and TRBJ1-3): GAGVSQTPSNKVTEKGKYVELRCDPISGHTALYWYRQSLGQGPEFLIYFQGTGAADDSGLPNDRFFAVRPEGSVSTLKIQRTERGDSAVYLCASSLRGGPGNTIYFGEGSWLTVV.

This clone has a handful of counts. The chain combines TRBV27 with TRBJ1-4; possibly TRBD1 for D (6 bases). The V end was cut by 3 bases, the J end by 6 bases, with 8 bases between. The CDR3 is 13 amino acids. The V gene's germline CDR1 is MNHEY and CDR2 SMNVEV (reference sequence). Written as DNA, the CDR3 is TGTGCCAGCAGTTTTGAGGGGGATGAAAAACTGTTTTTT. It encodes CASSFEGDEKLFF.

The J gene is TRBJ2-5, the V gene TRBV7-2; 8 nucleotides match TRBD1. Trimming took 7 bases from V and 7 from J; bases not matched to a gene: 11. Germline CDR1 reads SGHTA; CDR2 reads FQGNSA. The CDR3 runs to 14 residues. DNA for the CDR3: TGTGCCAGCACCTCGACAGGGGCGGGTGGGACCCAGTACTTC. Its translation is CASTSTGAGGTQYF.

The chain employs TRBV6-5 and TRBJ1-2; 8 bases fit TRBD1. The CDR3 consists of 14 residues. Trimming took 5 bases from V and 0 from J; bases not matched to a gene: 2. The germline V gene has CDR1 MNHEY and CDR2 SVGAGI. CDR3 sequence (DNA): TGTGCCAGCAGTCGGACAGGGTCTAACTATGGCTACACCTTC. Residues: CASSRTGSNYGYTF.

This clone turned up a few times. This chain connects TRBV11-2 to TRBJ1-2; D is unclear. Germline assignment: CDR1 SGHAT and CDR2 FQNNGV. The CDR3 extends over 14 amino acids. The germline V and J ends were trimmed by 5 bases and 12 bases, with 22 bases remaining between them. DNA of the CDR3: TGTGCCAGCAGCCTTACCTCCTCGACGGTTCGCAACACCTTC. Encoded protein: CASSLTSSTVRNTF.

The chain couples TRBV2 to TRBJ1-4, with 8 positions matching TRBD1. V lost 4 bases to trimming and J lost 5 bases; unmatched junction nucleotides: 12. CDR3 length: 17 residues. Germline values: CDR1 SNHLY, CDR2 FYNNEI. The CDR3 DNA sequence: TGTGCCAGCAGTGCGGGGCCCCAGGGGGCCCTAAATGAAAAACTGTTTTTT. Amino acid sequence: CASSAGPQGALNEKLFF.